The clone carrying this T cell receptor (beta chain) was seen only a few times. Profiling relied on immunoSEQ multiplex PCR, and the TCRdb table lists in-frame clones only, not all of them. The sample consists of fewer than 300,000 clones, roughly 85% of them appearing once. The data were taken from a study of blood T cell repertoires in COVID-19. For the study at large: From the United States, Italy and Spain came samples of acute and convalescent COVID-19. Sample material is recorded as cDNA or gDNA derived from T cells, B-cell-depleted T cells, or PBMCs.

The germline V gene has CDR1 KGHSH and CDR2 LQKENI. V lost 1 base, J lost 0 bases, and 6 bases lay in between. The CDR3 runs 14 residues. Source material: peripheral blood. This chain links TRBV18 with TRBJ1-1; D is undetermined. This TCR was sampled from a man aged 50-60 years with active or convalescent COVID-19. In DNA, the CDR3 is TGTGCCAGCTCACCACAGAGCGTGAACACTGAAGCTTTCTTT. Residues: CASSPQSVNTEAFF.